These 19 T cell receptor beta chains came from one sample sequenced in a study of blood T cell repertoires in COVID-19. Assay used: immunoSEQ multiplex PCR; TCRdb lists only in-frame clones, some missing. The sample lists fewer than 500,000 clones; 80% to 90% were seen once. Sequencing was carried out using PBMCs or T cells enriched from blood (not recorded which). Receptors originate from a man aged 25 to 40 who had recovered from COVID-19.

V is TRBV10-3 and J is TRBJ1-1, with 7 bases that match TRBD1. V shed 2 bases, J shed 1 base, and the junction held 4 bases outside the gene matches. The CDR3 extends over 15 amino acids. CDR1 is ENHRY, CDR2 SYGVKD, per germline. CDR3 residues: CAISEPGTENTEAFF. Written as DNA, the CDR3 is TGTGCCATCAGTGAGCCGGGGACAGAGAACACTGAAGCTTTCTTT.

Remarks on this clone: This CDR3 is also generated by other DNA sequences in the sample. The chain couples TRBV12-3 or TRBV12-4 to TRBJ2-1; TRBD2 agrees at 12 bases. Unmatched junction bases numbered 0, after V lost 6 bases and J lost 6 bases. The CDR3 is 13 amino acids. CDR3 sequence: CASRLAGGNEQFF. For the CDR3, the DNA is TGTGCCAGCAGACTAGCGGGAGGCAATGAGCAGTTCTTC.

The chain is built from TRBV3-1 (or the pseudogene TRBV3-2) and TRBJ1-2; the D is unclear. V shed 6 bases and J shed 7 bases, with 15 bases lying between them. Per germline, CDR1 LGHDT and CDR2 YNNKEL (reference sequence). The CDR3 runs 13 residues. The CDR3 here is CASRRGRATGYTF. CDR3 DNA: TGTGCCAGCAGGCGGGGAAGGGCAACTGGCTACACCTTC.

The rearrangement links TRBV18 to TRBJ2-7; TRBD2 matches at 8 bases. Germline V gene sequence: CDR1 KGHSH, CDR2 LQKENI. Unmatched junction bases numbered 11, after V lost 6 bases and J lost 4 bases. The CDR3 totals 15 residues. The CDR3 coding sequence is TGTGCCAGCTCTCCCAGTCGGGGGGGGAGGTACGAGCAGTACTTC. It encodes CASSPSRGGRYEQYF.

V and J are TRBV24-1 and TRBJ2-7, with a possible D match to TRBD2 (5 bases). This CDR3 comprises 14 residues. Germline CDR1 reads KGHDR; CDR2 reads SFDVKD. Deletions cut 9 bases from V and 0 bases from J, with 14 bases between. The DNA of the CDR3 is TGTGCCACCTCTGAGAATAGCGTCTCCTACGAGCAGTACTTC. It specifies CATSENSVSYEQYF.

The genes are TRBV5-6 and TRBJ1-1; D remains unclear. The germline V gene encodes CDR1 SGHDT and CDR2 YYEEEE. The CDR3 consists of 14 residues. V was shortened by 0 bases and J by 4 bases, with 10 bases between the two germline ends. CDR3 residues: CASSLGRDTTEAFF. CDR3 nucleotides: TGTGCCAGCAGCTTGGGTCGAGATACCACTGAAGCTTTCTTT.

The chain is built from TRBV6-5 and TRBJ2-1; D possibly corresponds to TRBD2 (5 bases). Trimming removed 3 bases from V and 1 base from J, with 13 bases in between. The CDR3 has 16 amino acids. Germline CDR1 is MNHEY and CDR2 is SVGAGI. CDR3 nucleotide sequence: TGTGCCAGCAGTTATAAGAGGGCCGTATCCTACAATGAGCAGTTCTTC. This codes for CASSYKRAVSYNEQFF.

The chain has TRBV11-2 and TRBJ1-1; D is ambiguous. Trimming removed 3 bases from V and 0 bases from J, with 11 bases in between. Germline V CDR1 and CDR2: SGHAT, FQNNGV. The CDR3 extends over 15 amino acids. CDR3 residues: CASSLEGAVNTEAFF. As DNA, the CDR3 is TGTGCCAGCAGCTTGGAGGGAGCGGTGAACACTGAAGCTTTCTTT.

Here the CDR3 DNA reads TGTGCCAGCAGCTTCAGAGGGGGGGGAGCTTACGAGCAGTACTTC. This sequence encodes CASSFRGGGAYEQYF. The chain combines TRBV7-2 with TRBJ2-7; possibly TRBD2 for D (7 bases). Looked up from germline, CDR1 is SGHTA and CDR2 is FQGNSA. V lost 3 bases and J 4 bases, leaving 16 bases between the germline ends. The CDR3 loop spans 15 amino acids.

On this clone: Other DNA sequences from this sample encode an identical CDR3 as well. The chain has TRBV7-9 and TRBJ2-1; the D is unclear. CDR3 length equals 16 residues. V lost 1 base to trimming and J lost 0 bases, with 10 bases between them. Germline assignment: CDR1 SEHNR and CDR2 FQNEAQ (reference sequence). CDR3 DNA sequence: TGTGCCAGCAGCTTAGTTGGCGGAAGCTCCTACAATGAGCAGTTCTTC. Amino acids: CASSLVGGSSYNEQFF.

V is TRBV28 and J is TRBJ1-1; D not certain. V lost 5 bases to trimming and J lost 3 bases, with 19 bases between them. Germline lookup yields CDR1 MDHEN and CDR2 SYDVKM. This CDR3 region has 16 residues. The CDR3 bases are TGTGCCAGCAGTCCAAGCGGTTTTCCCAAGGACACTGAAGCTTTCTTT. This encodes CASSPSGFPKDTEAFF.

The chain combines TRBV24-1 with TRBJ1-2, with 9 bases lining up with TRBD1. The CDR3 spans 14 residues. Germline CDR1 reads KGHDR; CDR2 reads SFDVKD. The V and J ends lost 4 bases and 8 bases, in that order; junction bases with no gene match: 7. The CDR3 reads CATSDGTGLVGYTF. CDR3 nucleotides: TGTGCCACCAGTGACGGGACAGGGCTAGTCGGCTACACCTTC.

The genes are TRBV7-9 and TRBJ1-2; 7 bases are shared with TRBD1. There are 12 residues in the CDR3. V trimming: 6 bases; J trimming: 8 bases; junction bases outside the gene matches: 6. CDR1 and CDR2 from the germline V gene are SEHNR and FQNEAQ (reference sequence). The CDR3 region is CASRSDRDGYTF. DNA of the CDR3: TGTGCCAGCAGGTCAGACAGGGACGGCTACACCTTC.

This clone showed up just once. The chain recombines TRBV6-5 with TRBJ1-1; D remains ambiguous. The germline V gene has CDR1 MNHEY and CDR2 SVGAGI. Trimming removed 2 bases from V and 9 bases from J, with 13 bases in between. The length of the CDR3 is 13 residues. CDR3 DNA sequence: TGTGCCAGCAGTTACAACGGAGGTATGCAAGCTTTCTTT. It is translated as CASSYNGGMQAFF.

V is TRBV23-1 and J is TRBJ1-3; D gene uncertain. TRBV23-1 is classed as an ORF, of uncertain function. V was clipped by 3 bases and J by 2 bases, with 14 bases between them. The length of the CDR3 is 16 residues. CDR3 nucleotides: TGCGCCAGCAGTCACACCCGGGAACCGACTGGAAACACCATATATTTT. Its protein product is CASSHTREPTGNTIYF.

J is TRBJ1-5 and V is TRBV7-8; 9 bases line up with TRBD1. With 6 bases clipped from V and 7 bases from J, the junction kept 4 bases outside the gene matches. The germline CDR1 and CDR2 sequences are SGHVS and FQNEAQ. The CDR3 is 13 amino acids. The CDR3 region has the DNA TGTGCCAGCAGGGGGACAGGGAACCAGCCCCAGCATTTT. Its protein is CASRGTGNQPQHF.

The chain is built from TRBV24-1 and TRBJ1-6, with D perhaps matching TRBD1 (5 bases). The CDR3 has 14 amino acids. Trimming pared 10 bases from V and 0 bases from J, leaving 9 bases between. Germline loops: CDR1 KGHDR, CDR2 SFDVKD. This CDR3 is CATRGSSYNSPLHF. Written as DNA, the CDR3 is TGTGCCACGCGGGGGAGCTCCTATAATTCACCCCTCCACTTT.

The chain couples TRBV5-1 to TRBJ2-6, with D uncertain. Germline-derived CDR1 and CDR2 are SGHRS and YFSETQ. CDR3 size: 15 residues. The germline V and J ends were trimmed by 4 bases and 1 base, with 9 bases remaining between them. The CDR3 DNA is TGCGCCAGCAGCCCTACCGTTTCTGGGGCCAACGTCCTGACTTTC. Translating it yields CASSPTVSGANVLTF. Full variable domain (remainder filled in from reference TRBV5-1 and TRBJ2-6): KAGVTQTPRYLIKTRGQQVTLSCSPISGHRSVSWYQQTPGQGLQFLFEYFSETQRNKGNFPGRFSGRQFSNSRSEMNVSTLELGDSALYLCASSPTVSGANVLTFGAGSRLTVL.

The chain employs TRBV7-6 and TRBJ2-7; 9 nucleotides align to TRBD2. This CDR3 region has 16 residues. J gave up 0 bases and V 2 bases, and 5 bases lay outside the gene matches. Germline CDR1 and CDR2: SGHVS and FNYEAQ. Written as DNA, the CDR3 is TGTGCCAGCAGCTTACGTACTAGCGGGTTCTCCTACGAGCAGTACTTC. As protein: CASSLRTSGFSYEQYF.